The entry below describes one T cell receptor (beta chain). Its antigen is unknown. The data derive from a study of circulating and synovial CD4+ cells in juvenile arthritis. Findings of the study overall: Overlap with synovium rose as more T cells were sequenced. The pathogenic-like versus bulk T cell difference escaped Vbeta family analysis.

Method: immunoSEQ multiplex PCR; TCRdb's copy keeps in-frame clones and lacks some. The data contain 30,000 to 40,000 clones, nearly 97% of them singletons. Sequenced samples came from active juvenile idiopathic arthritis patients. Germline trimming cut 4 bases from V and 6 bases from J; bases unmatched to any gene: 4. Germline loops: CDR1 MNHEY, CDR2 SVGAGI. The CDR3 runs 15 residues. The receptor was derived from a human donor with juvenile idiopathic arthritis. The sequencing sample was made of CD4+ T cells from blood. This sequence joins TRBV6-5 and TRBJ2-7; TRBD2 matches at 15 bases. The CDR3 DNA sequence: TGTGCCAGCAGTTCAACGGGACTAGCGGGAGGCGAGCAGTACTTC. It yields the protein CASSSTGLAGGEQYF.